This section outlines one T cell receptor beta chain sequence together with its context. Its antigen is undetermined. The data originate from a study of cytomegalovirus exposure and HLA in healthy donors. CDR1 and CDR2 from the germline V gene are KGHSH and LQKENI. The CDR3 spans 14 residues. Trimming removed 6 bases from V and 1 base from J, with 13 bases in between. PCR was performed using 60 Vbeta and 13 Jbeta primers. Method: immunoSEQ multiplex PCR; TCRdb's copy keeps in-frame clones and lacks some. This repertoire includes approximately 80,000 clones. Notes on the study in general: The only immune exposure information that was available was CMV serostatus.

This sequence originates from a woman aged 25 to 45 in good health and CMV-seronegative. The sequenced material came from PBMCs. This rearrangement joins TRBV18 to TRBJ2-7; tentative D call: TRBD1 (5 bases). CDR3 residues: CASSPSRQSYEQYF. The CDR3 DNA reads as TGTGCCAGCTCCCCATCGAGACAGTCCTACGAGCAGTACTTC.